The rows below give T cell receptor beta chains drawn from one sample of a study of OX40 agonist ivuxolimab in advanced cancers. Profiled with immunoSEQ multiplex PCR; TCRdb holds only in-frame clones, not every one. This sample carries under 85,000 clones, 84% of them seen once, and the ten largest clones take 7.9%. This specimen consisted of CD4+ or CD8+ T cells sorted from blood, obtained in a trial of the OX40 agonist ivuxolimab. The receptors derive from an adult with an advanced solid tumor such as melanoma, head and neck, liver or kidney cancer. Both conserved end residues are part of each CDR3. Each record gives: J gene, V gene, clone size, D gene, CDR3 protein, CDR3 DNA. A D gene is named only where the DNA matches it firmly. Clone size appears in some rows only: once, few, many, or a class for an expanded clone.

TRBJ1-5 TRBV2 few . CASSEAGGNQPQHF TGTGCCAGCAGTGAAGCGGGCGGCAATCAGCCCCAGCATTTT
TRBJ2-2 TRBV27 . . CASTPIDRENTGELFF TGTGCCAGCACACCCATAGACAGAGAAAACACCGGGGAGCTGTTTTTT
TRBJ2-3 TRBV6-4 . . CASRRDPFDTQYF TGTGCCAGCAGACGGGACCCATTCGATACGCAGTATTTT
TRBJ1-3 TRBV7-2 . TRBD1 CASRTTGIKAGNTIYF TGTGCCAGCAGGACGACAGGGATAAAAGCTGGAAACACCATATATTTT
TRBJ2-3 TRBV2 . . CASSGQPSDTQYF TGTGCCAGCAGTGGGCAGCCTAGCGATACGCAGTATTTT
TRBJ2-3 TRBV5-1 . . CASSLGLRTTDTQYF TGCGCCAGCAGCTTGGGCTTAAGAACCACAGATACGCAGTATTTT
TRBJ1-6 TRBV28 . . CASRARTSYNSPLHF TGTGCCAGCAGGGCCCGGACGTCCTATAATTCACCCCTCCACTTT
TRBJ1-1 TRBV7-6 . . CASSRPGGSAFF TGTGCCAGCAGCCGACCCGGGGGGAGTGCTTTCTTT
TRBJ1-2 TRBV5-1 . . CASSLEGLSYGYTF TGCGCCAGCAGCTTGGAAGGACTATCCTATGGCTACACCTTC
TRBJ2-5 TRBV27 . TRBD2 CASRGLALSQETQYF TGTGCCAGCAGAGGACTAGCGCTAAGTCAAGAGACCCAGTACTTC
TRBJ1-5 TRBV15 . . CATSRGVGQPQHF TGTGCCACCAGCAGAGGGGTGGGTCAGCCCCAGCATTTT
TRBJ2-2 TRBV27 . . CASSLLGNTGELFF TGTGCCAGCAGTTTATTAGGGAACACCGGGGAGCTGTTTTTT
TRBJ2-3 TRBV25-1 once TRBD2 CASSELAGVPADTQYF TGTGCCAGCAGTGAACTAGCGGGTGTCCCAGCAGATACGCAGTATTTT
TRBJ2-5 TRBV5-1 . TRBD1 CASSRRTGQSQETQYF TGCGCCAGCAGCCGACGGACAGGGCAATCCCAAGAGACCCAGTACTTC
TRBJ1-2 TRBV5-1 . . CASSLVGADGHGYTF TGCGCCAGCAGCTTGGTTGGGGCGGACGGCCATGGCTACACCTTC
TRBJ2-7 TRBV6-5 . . CASSPGAGPSYEQYF TGTGCCAGCAGCCCAGGGGCAGGGCCCTCCTACGAGCAGTACTTC
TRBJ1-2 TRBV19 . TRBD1 CASRVGTGNNYGYTF TGTGCCAGTAGGGTTGGGACAGGGAATAACTATGGCTACACCTTC
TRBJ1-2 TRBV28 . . CASSPPGTQGLNYGYTF TGTGCCAGCAGTCCTCCCGGGACTCAAGGATTAAACTATGGCTACACCTTC
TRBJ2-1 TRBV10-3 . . CAISPGGGRAGENEQFF TGTGCCATCAGCCCCGGTGGGGGCAGGGCGGGAGAGAATGAGCAGTTCTTC
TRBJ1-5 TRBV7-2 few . CASSLGVEGGQPQHF TGTGCCAGCAGCTTAGGGGTCGAGGGAGGGCAGCCCCAGCATTTT
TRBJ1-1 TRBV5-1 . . CASSLDSRGSLPFF TGCGCCAGCAGCTTGGATAGTCGGGGCTCCTTGCCTTTCTTT
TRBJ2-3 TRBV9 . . CASSVAPFYTDTQYF TGTGCCAGCAGCGTAGCCCCCTTTTACACAGATACGCAGTATTTT
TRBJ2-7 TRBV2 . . CASSKSNHEQYF TGTGCCAGCAGCAAATCGAACCACGAGCAGTACTTC
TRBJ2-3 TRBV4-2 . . CASSQVRQAGTDTQYF TGTGCCAGCAGCCAAGTTCGACAGGCAGGCACAGATACGCAGTATTTT
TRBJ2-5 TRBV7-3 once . CASSSTGGQETQYF TGTGCCAGCAGCTCGACAGGTGGACAAGAGACCCAGTACTTC
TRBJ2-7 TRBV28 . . CASRAGEQYF TGTGCCAGCAGAGCGGGCGAGCAGTACTTC
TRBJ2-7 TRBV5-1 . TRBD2 CASSWGAGTNEQYF TGCGCCAGCAGCTGGGGAGCGGGGACCAACGAGCAGTACTTC
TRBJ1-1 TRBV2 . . CASSEDEGMNTEAFF TGTGCCAGCAGTGAAGATGAGGGGATGAACACTGAAGCTTTCTTT
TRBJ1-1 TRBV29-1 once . CSVAGRLGGTEAFF TGCAGCGTTGCAGGGAGATTGGGGGGCACTGAAGCTTTCTTT
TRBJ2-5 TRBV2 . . CASSESSGSTETQYF TGTGCCAGCAGTGAATCATCAGGGTCGACTGAGACCCAGTACTTC
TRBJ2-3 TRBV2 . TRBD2 CASSNLAGEDTQYF TGTGCCAGCAGTAACCTGGCGGGAGAAGATACGCAGTATTTT
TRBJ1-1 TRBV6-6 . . CASSYSRRGNTEAFF TGTGCCAGCAGTTACTCACGCAGGGGAAACACTGAAGCTTTCTTT
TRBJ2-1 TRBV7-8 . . CASSISPSAYNEQFF TGTGCCAGCAGCATAAGCCCATCCGCCTACAATGAGCAGTTCTTC
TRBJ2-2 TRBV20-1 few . CSARATGELFF TGCAGTGCTAGAGCGACCGGGGAGCTGTTTTTT
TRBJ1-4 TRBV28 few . CASSSSKEKLFF TGTGCCAGCAGTTCGTCGAAGGAAAAACTGTTTTTT
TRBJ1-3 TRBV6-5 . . CASRSGGSGNTIYF TGTGCCAGCAGATCCGGGGGCTCTGGAAACACCATATATTTT
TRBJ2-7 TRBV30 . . CAWSYSRYEQYF TGTGCCTGGTCCTACTCCCGCTACGAGCAGTACTTC
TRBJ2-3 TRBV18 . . CASSPPGKRTDTQYF TGTGCCAGCTCACCGCCAGGGAAAAGAACAGATACGCAGTATTTT
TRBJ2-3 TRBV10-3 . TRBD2 CAISEGTSGRVTDTQYF TGTGCCATCAGTGAGGGGACTAGCGGGAGGGTCACAGATACGCAGTATTTT
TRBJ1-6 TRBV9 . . CASSVSGGASPLHF TGTGCCAGCAGCGTTTCCGGGGGGGCTTCACCCCTCCACTTT
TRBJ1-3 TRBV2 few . CASCWDSGNTIYF TGTGCCAGCTGCTGGGACTCTGGAAACACCATATATTTT
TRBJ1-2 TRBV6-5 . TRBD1 CASRGQGRYGYTF TGTGCCAGCAGAGGACAGGGCCGCTATGGCTACACCTTC
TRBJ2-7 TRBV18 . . CASSPPVTDYEQYF TGTGCCAGCTCACCACCGGTTACTGACTACGAGCAGTACTTC
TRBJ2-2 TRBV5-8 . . CASSFWGTGELFF TGTGCCAGCAGCTTTTGGGGGACCGGGGAGCTGTTTTTT
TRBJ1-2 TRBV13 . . CASSAVTGNYGYTF TGTGCCAGCAGCGCAGTTACAGGGAACTATGGCTACACCTTC
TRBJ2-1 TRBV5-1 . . CASRTEGNEQFF TGCGCCAGCAGAACCGAAGGGAATGAGCAGTTCTTC
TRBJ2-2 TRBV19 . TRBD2 CASKTSGRDANTGELFF TGTGCCAGTAAGACTAGCGGGAGGGATGCGAACACCGGGGAGCTGTTTTTT
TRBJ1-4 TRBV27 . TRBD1 CASRLQGAANEKLFF TGTGCCAGCAGGCTACAGGGGGCTGCTAATGAAAAACTGTTTTTT